Listed below are T cell receptor beta chains from one sample, sequenced in a study of identical twins. TCRdb processed the 5' RACE reads anew with MiXCR; each CDR3 protein has one entry. This table has some 690,000 distinct CDR3 sequences, 21% appearing once. The same data also went into a second study, on T cells expressing NK-cell markers.

The specimen was PBMCs. The receptors stem from a young woman in good health. The CDR3 runs from the conserved cysteine through the conserved F or W. A D gene is named only where the DNA matches it firmly. Not every row has a clone size; where given, it reads once, few, many or a size class.

V	D	J	size	CDR3
TRBV18	.	TRBJ2-1	many	CASSPPLTSGGNEQFF
TRBV7-9	.	TRBJ2-5	few	CASSFEAVGETQYF
TRBV5-1	.	TRBJ2-1	.	CASSFTQRATYNEQFF
TRBV20-1	TRBD1	TRBJ2-7	few	CSASLGQTYEQYF
TRBV5-1	TRBD2	TRBJ2-2	few	CASSTTSALSTGELFF
TRBV6-5	TRBD2	TRBJ2-3	.	CASSYFGLATDTQYF
TRBV7-2	.	TRBJ1-5	.	CASSFSLWRQPQHF
TRBV5-6	.	TRBJ2-3	.	CASSPTFGTDTQYF
TRBV5-6	.	TRBJ2-7	few	CASSLTGFAVEQYF
TRBV20-1	.	TRBJ2-7	few	CSARNGGEQYF
TRBV29-1	TRBD1	TRBJ2-5	many	CSHNRGQETQYF
TRBV4-3	TRBD2	TRBJ2-7	few	CASSQEGLASYEQYF
TRBV10-3	.	TRBJ1-5	many	CAISERLREDQPQHF
TRBV12-3/TRBV12-4	.	TRBJ2-1	.	CASSFYRRTHNEQFF
TRBV7-9	.	TRBJ1-1	.	CASSLPRLLNTEAFF
TRBV7-7	.	TRBJ2-5	.	CASSAMTAQTQYF
TRBV5-6	TRBD2	TRBJ2-5	.	CASSFPSGGAHETQYF
TRBV7-6	TRBD2	TRBJ2-1	.	CASTPDRGLAGARGNEQFF
TRBV29-1	TRBD2	TRBJ2-2	few	CSVVVSSGRRIGELFF
TRBV12-3/TRBV12-4	.	TRBJ2-5	many	CASSLALRETQYF
TRBV27	.	TRBJ2-3	few	CASSSRDTNTDTQYF
TRBV29-1	.	TRBJ1-6	few	CSVEARRGSPLHF
TRBV12-3/TRBV12-4	.	TRBJ1-2	many	CASSLVGRADSYGYTF
TRBV29-1	.	TRBJ2-5	.	CSVEKIQETQYF
TRBV6-1	.	TRBJ1-2	.	CASSDYRVNYGYTF
TRBV20-1	TRBD2	TRBJ2-7	many	CSAPSRGGLYEQYF
TRBV20-1	TRBD2	TRBJ2-1	few	CSATRGGDEQFF
TRBV9	.	TRBJ1-5	few	CASSPGNSNQPQHF
TRBV7-2	.	TRBJ1-1	few	CASSSAIEAFF
TRBV20-1	.	TRBJ2-3	few	CSARVRLVSPDTQYF
TRBV29-1	.	TRBJ2-1	many	CSLRVGPYNEQFF
TRBV12-3/TRBV12-4	TRBD1	TRBJ1-2	.	CASIKARTGKGGYGYTF
TRBV29-1	TRBD2	TRBJ2-1	few	CSVEAGLAVNYNEQFF
TRBV30	TRBD2	TRBJ2-7	.	CAWSLGLVVPHEQYF
TRBV5-1	.	TRBJ2-1	many	CASSLAREYNEQFF
TRBV29-1	.	TRBJ1-1	few	CSVPRGPSLNTEAFF
TRBV5-1	.	TRBJ2-5	.	CASSPPQQETQYF
TRBV2	.	TRBJ2-3	.	CASSEWGRSTDTQYF
TRBV7-9	.	TRBJ1-1	.	CASSFSFGEAFF
TRBV27	TRBD1	TRBJ2-3	.	CASRRTGSNPLTDTQYF
TRBV5-1	.	TRBJ2-1	.	CASSPLVGNQNEQFF
TRBV5-1	.	TRBJ2-3	few	CASREWGNVRDTQYF
TRBV20-1	TRBD2	TRBJ2-2	.	CSARVNLADQTGELFF
TRBV6-1	TRBD1	TRBJ1-2	.	CASSETGGNYGYTF
TRBV20-1	.	TRBJ1-1	many	CSAKDSEAFF
TRBV5-1	.	TRBJ1-2	many	CASSLLSTDGGYTF
TRBV6-1	TRBD2	TRBJ2-7	.	CASMEPSGRVGEQYF
TRBV29-1	TRBD2	TRBJ2-1	.	CSACRLAGGRAYNEQFF
TRBV6-5	TRBD1	TRBJ2-3	few	CASSYSPGQVPDTQYF
TRBV6-5	.	TRBJ2-5	.	CASSYSAGIGETQYF
TRBV20-1	TRBD2	TRBJ2-5	many	CSAHAGGLGETQYF
TRBV7-3	TRBD2	TRBJ2-5	.	CASSPTSGGAFRETQYF
TRBV12-3/TRBV12-4	TRBD2	TRBJ2-5	.	CASSIAGGKETQYF
TRBV5-5	TRBD2	TRBJ2-3	.	CASSSPGTSGGTDTQYF
TRBV29-1	TRBD2	TRBJ2-3	.	CSGGGAGSTDTQYF
TRBV20-1	TRBD2	TRBJ2-1	.	CSAPRLAGGPVEQFF
TRBV7-9	.	TRBJ1-2	many	CASSLTGTANYGYTF